This T cell receptor (beta chain) was sequenced during a study of shared clonotypes between healthy human individuals. Profiled with immunoSEQ multiplex PCR; TCRdb holds only in-frame clones, not every one. Of more than 2,000,000 clones in the sample, around 90% are singletons; the top ten hold around 0.14%. This CDR3 contains 15 residues. Material for sequencing was naive CD4+ T cells sorted from blood. The subset denotes: CD45RA+ positively selected. The chain carries TRBV21-1 and TRBJ1-1; the D call of TRBD1 is as the table states it, not checked on the DNA. TRBV21-1 is annotated as a pseudogene. The origin of this receptor is a man aged 18 to 29 in good health. CDR3 residues: CARSLRTGRLTEAFF. CDR3 nucleotides: TGTGCCAGGAGTCTCCGGACAGGGAGGTTGACTGAAGCTTTCTTT.